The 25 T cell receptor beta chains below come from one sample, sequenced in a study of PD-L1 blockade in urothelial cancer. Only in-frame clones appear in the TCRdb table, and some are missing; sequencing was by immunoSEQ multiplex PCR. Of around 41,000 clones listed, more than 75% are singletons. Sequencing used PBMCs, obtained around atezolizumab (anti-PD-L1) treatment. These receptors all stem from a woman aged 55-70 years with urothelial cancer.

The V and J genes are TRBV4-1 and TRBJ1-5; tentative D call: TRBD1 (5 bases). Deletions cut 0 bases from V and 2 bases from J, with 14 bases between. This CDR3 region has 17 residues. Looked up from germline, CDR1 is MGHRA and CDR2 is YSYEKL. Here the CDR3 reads CASSQDNSGIGNQPQHF. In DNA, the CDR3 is TGCGCCAGCAGCCAAGACAATTCAGGGATTGGCAATCAGCCCCAGCATTTT.

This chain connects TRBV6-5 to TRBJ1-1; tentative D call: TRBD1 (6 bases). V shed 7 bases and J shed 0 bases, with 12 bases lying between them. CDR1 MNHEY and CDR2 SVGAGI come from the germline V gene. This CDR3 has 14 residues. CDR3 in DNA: TGTGCCAGCAATATAGGACAGCTGAACACTGAAGCTTTCTTT. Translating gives CASNIGQLNTEAFF.

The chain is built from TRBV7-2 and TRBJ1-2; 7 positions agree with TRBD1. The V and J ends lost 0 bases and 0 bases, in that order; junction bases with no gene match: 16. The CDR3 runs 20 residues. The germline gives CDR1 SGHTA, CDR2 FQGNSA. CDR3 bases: TGTGCCAGCAGCTTAGCGGGGACCGGGACAGCCCTTCCAGCTAACTATGGCTACACCTTC. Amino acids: CASSLAGTGTALPANYGYTF.

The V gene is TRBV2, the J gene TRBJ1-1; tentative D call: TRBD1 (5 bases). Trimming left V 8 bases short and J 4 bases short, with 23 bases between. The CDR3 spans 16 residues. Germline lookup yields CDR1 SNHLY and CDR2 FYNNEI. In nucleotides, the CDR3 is TGTGCCAGCGGAAGAGGGTTGGGGGGTTTAGGCACTGAAGCTTTCTTT. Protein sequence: CASGRGLGGLGTEAFF.

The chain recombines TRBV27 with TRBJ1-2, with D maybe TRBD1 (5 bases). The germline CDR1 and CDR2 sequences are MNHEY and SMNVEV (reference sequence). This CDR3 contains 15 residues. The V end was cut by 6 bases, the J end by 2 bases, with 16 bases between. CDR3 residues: CASRTQGQENYGYTF. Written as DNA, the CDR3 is TGTGCCAGCAGGACGCAGGGTCAGGAAAACTATGGCTACACCTTC.

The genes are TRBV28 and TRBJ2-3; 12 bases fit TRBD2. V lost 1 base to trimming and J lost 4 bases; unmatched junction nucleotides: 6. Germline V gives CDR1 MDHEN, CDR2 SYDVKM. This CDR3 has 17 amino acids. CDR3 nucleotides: TGTGCCAGCAGTTTATATACTAGCGGGAGGTTAGCAGATACGCAGTATTTT. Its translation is CASSLYTSGRLADTQYF.

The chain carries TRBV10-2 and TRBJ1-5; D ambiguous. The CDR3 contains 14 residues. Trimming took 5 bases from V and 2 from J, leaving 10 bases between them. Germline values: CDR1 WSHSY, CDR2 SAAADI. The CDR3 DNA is TGCGCCAGCAGTTTTGGCAGCGGCAATCAGCCCCAGCATTTT. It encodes CASSFGSGNQPQHF.

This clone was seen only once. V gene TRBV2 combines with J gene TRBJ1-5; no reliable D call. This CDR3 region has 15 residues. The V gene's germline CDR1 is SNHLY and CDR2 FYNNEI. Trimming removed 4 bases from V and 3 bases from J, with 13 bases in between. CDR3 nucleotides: TGTGCCAGCAGTGGGACGGGAGCGCCCAATCAGCCCCAGCATTTT. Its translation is CASSGTGAPNQPQHF.

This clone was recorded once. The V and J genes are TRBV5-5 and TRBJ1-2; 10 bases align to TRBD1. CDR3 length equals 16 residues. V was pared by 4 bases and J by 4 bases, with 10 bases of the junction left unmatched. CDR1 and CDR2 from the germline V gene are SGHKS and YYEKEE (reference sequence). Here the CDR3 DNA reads TGTGCCAGCAGCGGTACCGGGACAGGGGATCTCTATGGCTACACCTTC. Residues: CASSGTGTGDLYGYTF.

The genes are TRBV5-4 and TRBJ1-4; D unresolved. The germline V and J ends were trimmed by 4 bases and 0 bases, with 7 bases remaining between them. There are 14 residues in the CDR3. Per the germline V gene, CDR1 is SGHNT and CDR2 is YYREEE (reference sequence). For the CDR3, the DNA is TGTGCCAGCAGCACAAGAACAACTAATGAAAAACTGTTTTTT. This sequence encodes CASSTRTTNEKLFF.

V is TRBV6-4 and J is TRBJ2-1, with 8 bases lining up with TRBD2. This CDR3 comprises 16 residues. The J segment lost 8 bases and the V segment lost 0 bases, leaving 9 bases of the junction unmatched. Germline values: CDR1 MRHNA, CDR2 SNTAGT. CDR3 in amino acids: CASSDSRTSSNHEQFF. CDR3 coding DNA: TGTGCCAGCAGTGACTCCCGGACTAGCTCGAACCATGAGCAGTTCTTC.

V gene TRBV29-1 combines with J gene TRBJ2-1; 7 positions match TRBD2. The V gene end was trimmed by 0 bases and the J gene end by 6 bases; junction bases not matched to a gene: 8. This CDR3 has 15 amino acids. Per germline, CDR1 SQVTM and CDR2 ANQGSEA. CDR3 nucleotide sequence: TGCAGCGTTGAAGATCCGGCAGGGACTATCAATGAGCAGTTCTTC. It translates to CSVEDPAGTINEQFF.

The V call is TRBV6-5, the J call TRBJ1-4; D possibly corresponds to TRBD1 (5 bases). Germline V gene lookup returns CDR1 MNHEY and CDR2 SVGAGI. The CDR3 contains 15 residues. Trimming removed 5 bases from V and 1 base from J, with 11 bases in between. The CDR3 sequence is CASSALGGTNEKLFF. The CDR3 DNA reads TGTGCCAGCAGTGCCCTCGGGGGAACTAATGAAAAACTGTTTTTT.

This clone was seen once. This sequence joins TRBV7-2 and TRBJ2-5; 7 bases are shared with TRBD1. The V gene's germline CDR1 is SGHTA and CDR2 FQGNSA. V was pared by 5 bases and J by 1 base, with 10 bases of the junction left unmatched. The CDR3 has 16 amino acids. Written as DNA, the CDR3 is TGTGCCAGCAGCGGAAAGACAGGGACGGGCCAAGAGACCCAGTACTTC. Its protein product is CASSGKTGTGQETQYF. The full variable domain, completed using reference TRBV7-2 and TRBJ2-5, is GAGVSQSPSNKVTEKGKDVELRCDPISGHTALYWYRQSLGQGLEFLIYFQGNSAPDKSGLPSDRFSAERTGGSVSTLTIQRTQQEDSAVYLCASSGKTGTGQETQYFGPGTRLLVL.

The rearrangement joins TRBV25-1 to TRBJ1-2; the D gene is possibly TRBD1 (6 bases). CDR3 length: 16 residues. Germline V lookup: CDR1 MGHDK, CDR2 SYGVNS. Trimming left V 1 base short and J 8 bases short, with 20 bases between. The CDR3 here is CASSEWGRDTRGGYTF. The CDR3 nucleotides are TGTGCCAGCAGTGAATGGGGCAGGGACACGAGGGGAGGCTACACCTTC.

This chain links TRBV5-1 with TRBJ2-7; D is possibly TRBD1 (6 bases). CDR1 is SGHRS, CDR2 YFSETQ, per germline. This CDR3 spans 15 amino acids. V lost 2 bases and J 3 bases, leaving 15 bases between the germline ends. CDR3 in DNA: TGCGCCAGCAGCTTTTCACAGGGTTCCAACTACGAGCAGTACTTC. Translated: CASSFSQGSNYEQYF. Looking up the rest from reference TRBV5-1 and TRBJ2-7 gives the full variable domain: KAGVTQTPRYLIKTRGQQVTLSCSPISGHRSVSWYQQTPGQGLQFLFEYFSETQRNKGNFPGRFSGRQFSNSRSEMNVSTLELGDSALYLCASSFSQGSNYEQYFGPGTRLTVT.

This CDR3 is CASSMFSGGSYEQYF. The CDR3 bases are TGTGCCAGCAGCATGTTTAGCGGGGGGTCCTACGAGCAGTACTTC. The chain couples TRBV7-6 to TRBJ2-7, with TRBD2 identical over 10 bases. The CDR3 contains 15 residues. Germline V gives CDR1 SGHVS, CDR2 FNYEAQ. Trimming at V came to 5 bases and at J to 1 base, leaving 5 bases not matched to a gene.

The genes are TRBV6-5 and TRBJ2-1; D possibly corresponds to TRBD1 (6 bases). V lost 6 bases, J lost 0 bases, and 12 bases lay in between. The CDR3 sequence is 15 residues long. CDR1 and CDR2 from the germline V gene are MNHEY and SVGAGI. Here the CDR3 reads CASRSTGSSYNEQFF. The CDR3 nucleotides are TGTGCCAGCAGATCTACAGGGAGCTCCTACAATGAGCAGTTCTTC.

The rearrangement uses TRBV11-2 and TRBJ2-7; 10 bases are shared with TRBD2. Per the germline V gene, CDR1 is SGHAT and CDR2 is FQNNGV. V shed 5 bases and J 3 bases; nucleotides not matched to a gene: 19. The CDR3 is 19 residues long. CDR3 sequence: CASSPFYTRLAGAIYEQYF. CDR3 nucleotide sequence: TGTGCCAGCAGCCCCTTTTATACACGTCTAGCGGGGGCCATCTACGAGCAGTACTTC.

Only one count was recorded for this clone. CDR3 DNA: TGCGCCAGCAGTGCTAGCGGGAGGGATGTCTACGAGCAGTACTTC. This codes for CASSASGRDVYEQYF. This chain links TRBV10-1 with TRBJ2-7, with TRBD2 matching over 12 bases. After removal of 4 bases from V and 3 bases from J, the junction contained 4 bases not matched to a gene. Germline V lookup: CDR1 WNHNN, CDR2 SYGVQD (reference sequence). The CDR3 extends over 15 amino acids.

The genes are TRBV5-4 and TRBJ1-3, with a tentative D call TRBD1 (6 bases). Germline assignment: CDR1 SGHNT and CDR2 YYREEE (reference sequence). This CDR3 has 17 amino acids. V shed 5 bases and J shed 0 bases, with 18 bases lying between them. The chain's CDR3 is CASRLTGAQPSGNTIYF. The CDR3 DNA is TGTGCCAGCAGACTGACAGGAGCCCAACCCTCTGGAAACACCATATATTTT.

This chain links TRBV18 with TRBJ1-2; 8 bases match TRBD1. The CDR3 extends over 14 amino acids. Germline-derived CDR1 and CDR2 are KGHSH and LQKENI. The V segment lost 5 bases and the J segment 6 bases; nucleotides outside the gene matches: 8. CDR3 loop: CASSTGQGGDGYTF. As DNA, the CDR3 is TGTGCCAGCTCAACCGGACAGGGAGGGGATGGCTACACCTTC.

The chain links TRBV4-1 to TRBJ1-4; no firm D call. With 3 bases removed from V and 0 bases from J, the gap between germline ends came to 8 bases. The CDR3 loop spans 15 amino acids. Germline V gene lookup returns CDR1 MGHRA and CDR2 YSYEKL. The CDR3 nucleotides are TGCGCCAGCAGCCAGGCAGAAGCAACTAATGAAAAACTGTTTTTT. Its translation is CASSQAEATNEKLFF.

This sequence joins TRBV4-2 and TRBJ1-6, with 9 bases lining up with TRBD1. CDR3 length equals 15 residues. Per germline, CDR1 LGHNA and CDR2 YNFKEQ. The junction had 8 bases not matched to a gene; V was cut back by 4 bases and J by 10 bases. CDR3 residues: CASSRWTGEDSPLHF. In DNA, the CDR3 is TGTGCCAGCAGCCGTTGGACAGGGGAGGACTCACCCCTCCACTTT.

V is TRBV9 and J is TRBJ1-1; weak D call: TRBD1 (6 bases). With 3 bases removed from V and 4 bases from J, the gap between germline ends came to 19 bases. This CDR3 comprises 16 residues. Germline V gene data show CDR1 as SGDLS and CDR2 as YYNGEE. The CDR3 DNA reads TGTGCCAGCAGCGCTCCGAGGGGGGGCGTTGGCACTGAAGCTTTCTTT. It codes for CASSAPRGGVGTEAFF.